The 24 T cell receptor beta chains presented below share a single source sample, sequenced in a study of T cell repertoires in cytomegalovirus infection. TCRdb fed the reads into MiXCR, producing one record per CDR3 protein. Of roughly 100,000 distinct CDR3 sequences detected, about 17% appear once; the ten largest clones hold 8% to 9.5%. What was sequenced was PBMCs. These receptors all stem from a human donor in good health (CMV status not recorded). Some clones in this sample may be carry-over from other donors' samples.

This clonotype has a count of ten or more. The V and J genes are TRBV7-3 and TRBJ2-3; D uncertain. The CDR3 consists of 14 residues. V was pared by 2 bases and J by 2 bases, with 8 bases between. Germline values: CDR1 SGHTA, CDR2 FQGTGA. This chain's CDR3 is CASSLSSNTDTQYF. For the CDR3, the DNA is TGTGCCAGCAGCTTATCTTCAAACACAGATACGCAGTATTTT.

This clonotype has at least ten counts. J is TRBJ2-2 and V is TRBV6-1; TRBD2 aligns across 14 bases. CDR3 length: 20 amino acids. Germline-derived CDR1 and CDR2 are MNHNS and SASEGT. V was pared by 0 bases and J by 5 bases, with 11 bases of the junction left unmatched. CDR3 nucleotides: TGTGCCAGCAGTGAAGCATTTCCGGGACTAGCGGGGGCCTGGACCGGGGAGCTGTTTTTT. This encodes CASSEAFPGLAGAWTGELFF.

The chain uses TRBV6-5 and TRBJ2-7; tentative D call: TRBD2 (5 bases). There are 15 residues in the CDR3. Germline CDR1 and CDR2: MNHEY and SVGAGI. V gave up 4 bases and J gave up 2 bases, with 15 bases separating them. CDR3 sequence: CASSSSRLRAYEQYF. The CDR3 DNA follows: TGTGCCAGCAGTTCCTCGAGGTTGAGGGCCTACGAGCAGTACTTC.

This clonotype showed up just a few times. The CDR3 DNA follows: TGTGCCATCCCCTCGGGGGGCGGAGAAAATTCACCCCTCCACTTT. Encoded protein: CAIPSGGGENSPLHF. V is TRBV7-9 and J is TRBJ1-6; maybe TRBD1 (6 bases). Per germline, CDR1 SEHNR and CDR2 FQNEAQ (reference sequence). The CDR3 covers 15 residues. With 10 bases removed from V and 7 bases from J, the gap between germline ends came to 20 bases.

This clonotype was found a few times. The chain employs TRBV5-1 and TRBJ2-7; D is possibly TRBD1 (7 bases). V dropped 0 bases and J dropped 5 bases, with 15 bases sitting between them. Germline V gene lookup returns CDR1 SGHRS and CDR2 YFSETQ. The CDR3 spans 15 residues. The CDR3 is CASSLESRGVHEQYF. In nucleotides, the CDR3 is TGCGCCAGCAGCTTGGAGAGCAGGGGGGTCCACGAGCAGTACTTC.

This clonotype was seen only a few times. CDR3 in amino acids: CSAKRGESSYEQYF. In nucleotides, the CDR3 is TGCAGTGCTAAAAGAGGGGAGAGCTCCTACGAGCAGTACTTC. The rearrangement links TRBV20-1 to TRBJ2-7; the D call may be TRBD1 or TRBD2 (5 bases each). This CDR3 has 14 residues. The V end lost 4 bases, the J end lost 0 bases, and 13 bases lay between the germline ends. Germline assignment: CDR1 DFQATT and CDR2 SNEGSKA (reference sequence).

In this sample, this clonotype turned up many times. This chain joins TRBV7-3 and TRBJ1-1; no firm D call. The length of the CDR3 is 13 residues. The V and J ends lost 4 bases and 1 base respectively, with 7 bases between them. From germline, CDR1 is SGHTA and CDR2 FQGTGA. The CDR3 here is CASSSDANTEAFF. DNA for the CDR3: TGTGCCAGCAGCTCGGACGCGAACACTGAAGCTTTCTTT.

The sample holds a few counts of this clonotype. The V gene is TRBV18, the J gene TRBJ2-1; D is possibly TRBD1 or TRBD2 (5 bases each). Germline V lookup: CDR1 KGHSH, CDR2 LQKENI. The V end lost 0 bases, the J end lost 10 bases, and 10 bases lay between the germline ends. This CDR3 is 13 amino acids long. This chain's CDR3 is CASSPPDGTEQFF. The CDR3 DNA reads as TGTGCCAGCTCACCACCAGACGGGACCGAGCAGTTCTTC.

This clonotype was picked up many times. V usage is TRBV7-2 and J usage is TRBJ2-5; maybe TRBD2 (7 bases). V lost 6 bases and J lost 1, with 15 bases in between. Germline V CDR1 and CDR2: SGHTA, FQGNSA. This CDR3 contains 15 residues. CDR3 protein: CASRFPGGPQETQYF. The CDR3 DNA reads as TGTGCCAGCAGATTCCCCGGGGGGCCCCAAGAGACCCAGTACTTC.

This chain joins TRBV20-1 and TRBJ1-2; unclear D gene. CDR3 length: 13 amino acids. Germline CDR1 and CDR2: DFQATT and SNEGSKA (reference sequence). V was shortened by 2 bases and J by 1 base, with 8 bases between the two germline ends. The CDR3 nucleotides read TGCAGTGCTAGACCCCCAAATAACTATGGCTACACCTTC. Translation: CSARPPNNYGYTF.

This clonotype showed up just a few times. The CDR3 DNA is TGTGCCAGCAGCTTCGATACAAAGGGAAACACCATATATTTT. It encodes CASSFDTKGNTIYF. This chain joins TRBV7-2 and TRBJ1-3; D is uncertain. Trimming pared 3 bases from V and 4 bases from J, leaving 10 bases between. The CDR3 has 14 residues. Germline V gene data show CDR1 as SGHTA and CDR2 as FQGNSA.

In this sample, this clonotype turned up a few times. V is TRBV20-1 and J is TRBJ1-1, with 8 bases aligning to TRBD1. This CDR3 region has 13 residues. The J segment lost 1 base and the V segment lost 5 bases, leaving 3 bases of the junction unmatched. The germline gives CDR1 DFQATT, CDR2 SNEGSKA (reference sequence). CDR3 region: CSAFDRGNTEAFF. The DNA for the CDR3 is TGCAGTGCTTTCGACAGGGGGAACACTGAAGCTTTCTTT.

The genes are TRBV20-1 and TRBJ2-5; D gene unclear. The CDR3 is made up of 15 amino acids. In germline, CDR1 is DFQATT, CDR2 SNEGSKA (reference sequence). The ends were cut back, 0 bases at V and 4 bases at J, with 15 bases in the middle. CDR3 in DNA: TGCAGTGCTAGAGATCGAAAGGGTGGCGTAGAGACCCAGTACTTC. Protein sequence: CSARDRKGGVETQYF.

The rearrangement uses TRBV7-3 and TRBJ2-1; either TRBD1 or TRBD2 may supply D (7 bases each). Trimming stripped 5 bases from V and 9 bases from J, with 26 bases between. Looked up from germline, CDR1 is SGHTA and CDR2 is FQGTGA. This CDR3 region has 17 residues. CDR3 DNA: TGTGCCAGCAGCCCCAGGGGGGGGGCGCGGAGCAAACCTGAGCAGTTCTTC. It specifies CASSPRGGARSKPEQFF.

The V gene is TRBV28, the J gene TRBJ1-4; TRBD1 might be the D (5 bases). In germline, CDR1 is MDHEN, CDR2 SYDVKM. The CDR3 runs 14 residues. V was cut by 7 bases and J by 5 bases, with 14 bases left in between. This CDR3 is CASTKGTVNEKLFF. The CDR3 coding sequence is TGTGCCAGCACGAAGGGGACGGTGAATGAAAAACTGTTTTTT. Based on the CDR3 plus reference TRBV28 and TRBJ1-4, the full variable domain is DVKVTQSSRYLVKRTGEKVFLECVQDMDHENMFWYRQDPGLGLRLIYFSYDVKMKEKGDIPEGYSVSREKKERFSLILESASTNQTSMYLCASTKGTVNEKLFFGSGTQLSVL.

The rearrangement joins TRBV29-1 to TRBJ2-7, with 8 bases that match TRBD1. Looked up from germline, CDR1 is SQVTM and CDR2 is ANQGSEA. J was trimmed by 3 bases and V by 3 bases; bases with no gene match: 4. CDR3 length equals 13 residues. CDR3 protein: CSVDGGQGYEQYF. The CDR3 coding sequence is TGCAGCGTTGACGGCGGACAGGGCTACGAGCAGTACTTC.

This clonotype was found many times. The CDR3 reads CASSARSRWAGNTEAFF. The CDR3 nucleotides are TGTGCCAGCAGCGCCCGATCCCGTTGGGCGGGGAACACTGAAGCTTTCTTT. This sequence joins TRBV11-2 and TRBJ1-1; no firm D call. Germline values: CDR1 SGHAT, CDR2 FQNNGV. V dropped 5 bases and J dropped 1 base, with 20 bases sitting between them. This CDR3 has 17 amino acids.

This clonotype was recorded a few times. The chain carries TRBV10-3 and TRBJ2-7; D is undetermined. Germline CDR1 is ENHRY and CDR2 is SYGVKD. The ends were cut back, 3 bases at V and 6 bases at J, with 18 bases in the middle. CDR3 length equals 15 residues. The CDR3 bases are TGTGCCATCAGTGAAGGAAACACCCTAGTCAGCGAGCAGTACTTC. Translating it yields CAISEGNTLVSEQYF.

This clonotype occurred many times. The gene calls are TRBV7-9 and TRBJ1-5; a possible D gene is TRBD1 (5 bases). Trimming removed 1 base at V and 4 bases at J, with 11 bases between. There are 15 residues in the CDR3. Germline V gene data show CDR1 as SEHNR and CDR2 as FQNEAQ (reference sequence). This chain's CDR3 is CASSLGDGRNQPQHF. For the CDR3, the DNA is TGTGCCAGCAGCTTAGGGGACGGCCGAAATCAGCCCCAGCATTTT.

For the CDR3, the DNA is TGTGCCAGCAGTGAATCTCTCAGACGGGGGGACAATGAGCAGTTCTTC. Translating gives CASSESLRRGDNEQFF. The V call is TRBV2, the J call TRBJ2-1; 7 bases map to TRBD2. V shed 2 bases, J shed 5 bases, and the junction held 9 bases outside the gene matches. Germline V gives CDR1 SNHLY, CDR2 FYNNEI. CDR3 length equals 16 residues.

This clonotype was counted at least ten times. The CDR3 DNA reads as TGCGCCAGCAGCCAAGAGGGGATAAATGAAAAACTGTTTTTT. It is translated as CASSQEGINEKLFF. The V gene is TRBV4-3, the J gene TRBJ1-4; D is ambiguous. The germline V gene has CDR1 LGHNA and CDR2 YSLEER. Trimming stripped 0 bases from V and 5 bases from J, with 7 bases between. CDR3 length: 14 residues.

The chain recombines TRBV12-3 or TRBV12-4 with TRBJ2-1; TRBD1 matches 9 bases. The length of the CDR3 is 15 residues. V shed 6 bases, J shed 3 bases, and the junction held 6 bases outside the gene matches. CDR3 sequence (DNA): TGTGCCAGCAGGACCGGGACAGGGCTCTACAATGAGCAGTTCTTC. Its protein is CASRTGTGLYNEQFF.

This clonotype was recorded at least ten times. The V call is TRBV11-1, the J call TRBJ1-1; no reliable D call. The germline V and J ends were trimmed by 0 bases and 0 bases, with 17 bases remaining between them. Germline V lookup: CDR1 SGHAT, CDR2 FQDESV (reference sequence). The CDR3 has 18 amino acids. In nucleotides, the CDR3 is TGTGCCAGCAGCTTAGCACTCCGGAAGGTGTCTATGAACACTGAAGCTTTCTTT. It specifies CASSLALRKVSMNTEAFF.

This sequence joins TRBV19 and TRBJ1-5, with no clear D. Germline CDR1 is LNHDA and CDR2 is SQIVND (reference sequence). The V and J ends lost 7 bases and 5 bases respectively, with 9 bases between them. This CDR3 is 12 amino acids long. The CDR3 region is CASTMADQPQHF. The CDR3 region has the DNA TGTGCCAGTACCATGGCGGATCAGCCCCAGCATTTT.